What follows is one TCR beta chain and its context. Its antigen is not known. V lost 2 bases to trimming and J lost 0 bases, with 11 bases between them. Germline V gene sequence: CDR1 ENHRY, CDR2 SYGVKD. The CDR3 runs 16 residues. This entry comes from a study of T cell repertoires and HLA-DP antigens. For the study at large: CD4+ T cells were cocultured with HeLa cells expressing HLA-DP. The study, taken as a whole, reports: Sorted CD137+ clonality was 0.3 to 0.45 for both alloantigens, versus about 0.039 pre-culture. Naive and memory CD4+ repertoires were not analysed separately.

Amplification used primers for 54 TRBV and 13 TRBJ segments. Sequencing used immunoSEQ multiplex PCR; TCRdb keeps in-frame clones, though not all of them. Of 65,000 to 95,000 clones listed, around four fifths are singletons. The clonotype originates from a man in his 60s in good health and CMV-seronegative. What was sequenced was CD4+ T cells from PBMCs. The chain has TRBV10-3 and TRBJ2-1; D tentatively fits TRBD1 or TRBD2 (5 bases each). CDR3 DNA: TGTGCCATCAGTGAGGAGGGGATTAGCTCCTACAATGAGCAGTTCTTC. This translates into CAISEEGISSYNEQFF.